This TCR beta chain is drawn from a study of cytomegalovirus exposure and HLA in healthy donors listed by TCRdb under 2017. Study-wide context: The 666 repertoires of the first cohort and the 120 validation repertoires were produced on the same platform, according to a later analysis. The study aimed to test whether signatures of past pathogen exposure could be identified by cataloging public T cell receptors. In addition to the first cohort of roughly 700 subjects, a separate validation cohort of 120 different subjects was used. The study combined high-throughput TCR immunosequencing, statistical association of individual TCRs with disease status, and machine learning to predict cytomegalovirus infection status.

The paper as a whole reports these results and caveats: In the study, 150 to 200 TCR beta chains were listed as associated with cytomegalovirus. The classifier was reported to diagnose cytomegalovirus status with high specificity and sensitivity in both the original and validation cohorts. In vitro tests confirmed that three of the cytomegalovirus-associated TCR beta chains recognize cytomegalovirus antigens. Subsequent analysis determined that TCRs grouped into clusters in the first cohort also showed a tendency toward co-occurrence across the 130 or so validation repertoires, and 85% to 95% of cluster scores exceeded 0. According to the authors, the approach could potentially be generalized to other disease states and immunological phenotypes. The validation cohort had no HLA typing available for a later analysis, so co-occurrence within that cohort was assessed over all 120 or so repertoires. Across donors, most TCR sequences were observed very rarely, whereas some public TCRs were present in many individuals.

According to the germline V gene (reference sequence), CDR1 reads LNHDA and CDR2 reads SQIVND. The V and J ends are trimmed by 6 bases and 5 bases, leaving 17 bases between them. From cysteine to phenylalanine, the CDR3 is 14 amino acids long. Of all the DNA, just the CDR3 is kept, 42 bases in frame from base 1. In regard to this clone: Its antigen is still unknown. No base quality values were provided; no much bigger clone lies one nucleotide off.

The donors belonged to the validation cohort of around 110 subjects, which was separate from the approximately 680-subject first cohort. The library relied on the immunoSEQ multiplex PCR assay. The paper's data handling went like this. A statistical classification framework was built to diagnose cytomegalovirus status from the catalog of TCR beta chain sequences. TCRdb took this table from immuneACCESS and kept in-frame rearrangements with V and J called. Such tables lack part of the clones; where checked against another copy, unresolved V genes explain under half of the gap, and the rest is unexplained. V and J calls plus clone size are reproduced from that table; the DNA served to infer D and trimming. Within this sample are roughly 200,000 clones, with about 81% of them counted one time only. The ten largest clones take up around 1.2% of the sample.

Material: PBMCs. The sequence links TRBV19 to TRBJ2-7; no D gene is confidently identified. The source is a woman aged 25 to 39 in good health and CMV-seronegative. In nucleotides, the sequence is TGTGCCAGTAGCACTCAAGAGACTCAAGACGAGCAGTACTTC. This codes for CASSTQETQDEQYF.